A single sample is the source of the 26 T cell receptor beta chains below, sequenced in a study of T cell responses to AZD1222 COVID-19 vaccine. Clones were sequenced by immunoSEQ multiplex PCR, and TCRdb holds only the in-frame ones, with some missing. The table includes approximately 100,000 clones, about 86% detected once. The sample consisted of peripheral blood, taken on day 0 of AZD1222 vaccination. These receptors came from an adult in good health.

The V and J genes are TRBV28 and TRBJ1-1; D is unclear. Germline V gives CDR1 MDHEN, CDR2 SYDVKM. Trimming removed 7 bases from V and 5 bases from J, with 8 bases in between. The length of the CDR3 is 11 residues. The CDR3 loop is CASTGETEAFF. Here the CDR3 DNA reads TGTGCCAGCACCGGAGAGACTGAAGCTTTCTTT. The full variable domain, its missing parts supplied by reference TRBV28 and TRBJ1-1, is DVKVTQSSRYLVKRTGEKVFLECVQDMDHENMFWYRQDPGLGLRLIYFSYDVKMKEKGDIPEGYSVSREKKERFSLILESASTNQTSMYLCASTGETEAFFGQGTRLTVV.

The chain uses TRBV30 and TRBJ1-1; no reliable D call. The CDR3 length is 10 residues. Deletions cut 3 bases from V and 4 bases from J, with 3 bases between. The germline CDR1 and CDR2 sequences are GTSNPN and SVGIG (reference sequence). This CDR3 is CAWRGTEAFF. CDR3 sequence (DNA): TGTGCCTGGAGAGGCACTGAAGCTTTCTTT.

The CDR3 DNA follows: TGTGCCAGCAGCGAGCTCAATCTTTCACCCCTCCACTTT. Amino acid sequence: CASSELNLSPLHF. The chain couples TRBV14 to TRBJ1-6; D unclear. Trimming shortened V by 5 bases and J by 9 bases, and 11 bases separated the two germline ends. Per the germline V gene, CDR1 is SGHDN and CDR2 is FVKESK. The CDR3 covers 13 residues.

V usage is TRBV29-1 and J usage is TRBJ2-7; D gene unclear. The germline V gene has CDR1 SQVTM and CDR2 ANQGSEA. Deletions cut 3 bases from V and 4 bases from J, with 13 bases between. This CDR3 region has 13 residues. CDR3 nucleotide sequence: TGCAGCGTTGAGCCCCGAGAAGGGTACGAGCAGTACTTC. It yields the protein CSVEPREGYEQYF.

This clone is a singleton in its sample. V is TRBV6-5 and J is TRBJ2-3; 8 bases fit TRBD2. CDR1 and CDR2 from the germline V gene are MNHEY and SVGAGI. The CDR3 sequence is 13 residues long. Losses at the gene ends were 8 bases for V and 1 base for J; bases not matched to a gene: 2. As DNA, the CDR3 is TGTGCCAGCCCCGGGAGGGGCACAGATACGCAGTATTTT. This encodes CASPGRGTDTQYF.

The rearrangement uses TRBV2 and TRBJ1-2; 7 nucleotides line up with TRBD1. V was clipped by 2 bases and J by 0 bases; unmatched bases: 3. Per the germline V gene, CDR1 is SNHLY and CDR2 is FYNNEI. CDR3 size: 15 residues. CDR3 sequence: CASSETGVANYGYTF. The CDR3 nucleotides read TGTGCCAGCAGTGAAACAGGGGTAGCTAACTATGGCTACACCTTC.

V usage is TRBV5-1 and J usage is TRBJ2-7; no reliable D call. The V end lost 3 bases, the J end lost 3 bases, and 4 bases lay between the germline ends. CDR1 and CDR2 from the germline V gene are SGHRS and YFSETQ. There are 11 residues in the CDR3. The CDR3 bases are TGCGCCAGCAGCTCGGACTACGAGCAGTACTTC. This translates into CASSSDYEQYF.

The rearrangement uses TRBV19 and TRBJ1-5; 7 positions match TRBD1. CDR3 length equals 17 residues. Trimming took 3 bases from V and 1 from J; bases not matched to a gene: 9. CDR1 and CDR2 (germline): LNHDA, SQIVND (reference sequence). The DNA of the CDR3 is TGTGCCAGTAGTATGGGATACAGGGGTAAGAGCAATCAGCCCCAGCATTTT. This encodes CASSMGYRGKSNQPQHF.

The rearrangement links TRBV27 to TRBJ1-5; D ambiguous. The germline V gene has CDR1 MNHEY and CDR2 SMNVEV (reference sequence). Between the trimmed V and J ends, which lost 5 bases and 2 bases, there was a span of 13 bases. The CDR3 length is 15 residues. CDR3 in DNA: TGTGCCAGCAGTGTCCATTCGCAGCGCAATCAGCCCCAGCATTTT. Protein sequence: CASSVHSQRNQPQHF.

The rearrangement links TRBV5-6 to TRBJ1-2, with a tentative D call TRBD1 (5 bases). CDR3 length: 15 amino acids. Germline-derived CDR1 and CDR2 are SGHDT and YYEEEE. The germline V and J ends were trimmed by 2 bases and 0 bases, with 11 bases remaining between them. The CDR3 DNA reads as TGTGCCAGCAGCTTCCGGGGGGGAGCTAACTATGGCTACACCTTC. Residues: CASSFRGGANYGYTF.

The chain combines TRBV7-2 with TRBJ2-7; 12 positions agree with TRBD2. Germline CDR1 SGHTA, CDR2 FQGNSA. V shed 5 bases and J 0 bases; nucleotides not matched to a gene: 2. The CDR3 length is 15 residues. The CDR3 reads CASSKTSGSSYEQYF. The DNA of the CDR3 is TGTGCCAGCAGCAAGACTAGCGGGAGCTCCTACGAGCAGTACTTC.

The V gene is TRBV6-1, the J gene TRBJ2-7; D is unclear. Trimming pared 2 bases from V and 4 bases from J, leaving 6 bases between. This CDR3 contains 12 residues. Per the germline V gene, CDR1 is MNHNS and CDR2 is SASEGT. CDR3: CASSEHLYEQYF. CDR3 DNA: TGTGCCAGCAGTGAACACCTATACGAGCAGTACTTC.

A single count supports this clone. The V call is TRBV6-2 or TRBV6-3, the J call TRBJ1-1; no reliable D call. V gave up 5 bases and J gave up 1 base, with 8 bases separating them. CDR3 length: 13 residues. CDR1 MNHEY and CDR2 SVGEGT come from the germline V gene. Written as DNA, the CDR3 is TGTGCCAGCAGTAAGACGGGGAACACTGAAGCTTTCTTT. Translating it yields CASSKTGNTEAFF.

The chain recombines TRBV5-5 with TRBJ1-6, with D unresolved. Germline lookup yields CDR1 SGHKS and CDR2 YYEKEE (reference sequence). V was trimmed by 5 bases and J by 0 bases, leaving 15 bases between them. This CDR3 comprises 17 residues. CDR3 bases: TGTGCCAGCAGTCCTAGGGCAGAAAGCTCCTATAATTCACCCCTCCACTTT. Encoded protein: CASSPRAESSYNSPLHF. Full variable domain (missing parts from reference TRBV5-5 and TRBJ1-6): DAGVTQSPTHLIKTRGQQVTLRCSPISGHKSVSWYQQVLGQGPQFIFQYYEKEERGRGNFPDRFSARQFPNYSSELNVNALLLGDSALYLCASSPRAESSYNSPLHFGNGTRLTVT.

This chain joins TRBV18 and TRBJ1-3, with TRBD1 identical over 8 bases. Trimming removed 6 bases from V and 4 bases from J; junction bases left unmatched: 23. This CDR3 region has 20 residues. Germline V CDR1 and CDR2: KGHSH, LQKENI. The CDR3 DNA follows: TGTGCCAGCTCCCCCCCCTCCCAGGGGGCTCTCTCTCTAGGAGGAAACACCATATATTTT. This translates into CASSPPSQGALSLGGNTIYF.

The chain carries TRBV28 and TRBJ1-5; D gene uncertain. Trimming stripped 4 bases from V and 4 bases from J, with 11 bases between. CDR1 is MDHEN and CDR2 is SYDVKM in the germline V gene. This CDR3 spans 14 amino acids. Here the CDR3 reads CASSWRQLNQPQHF. Written as DNA, the CDR3 is TGTGCCAGCAGTTGGAGACAACTAAATCAGCCCCAGCATTTT. Full variable domain (outside the CDR3, taken from reference TRBV28 and TRBJ1-5): DVKVTQSSRYLVKRTGEKVFLECVQDMDHENMFWYRQDPGLGLRLIYFSYDVKMKEKGDIPEGYSVSREKKERFSLILESASTNQTSMYLCASSWRQLNQPQHFGDGTRLSIL.

The CDR3 nucleotides are TGTGCCAGCAGTGTAACCAACTTTCACTATGGCTACACCTTC. Translated, it gives CASSVTNFHYGYTF. The chain joins TRBV2 to TRBJ1-2, with D hard to call. CDR3 length equals 14 residues. V gave up 4 bases and J gave up 3 bases, with 12 bases separating them. Germline values: CDR1 SNHLY, CDR2 FYNNEI.

This clone was recorded once. The chain recombines TRBV19 with TRBJ2-1, with 7 bases fitting TRBD2. Germline V lookup: CDR1 LNHDA, CDR2 SQIVND (reference sequence). The CDR3 runs 15 residues. V lost 1 base to trimming and J lost 7 bases; unmatched junction nucleotides: 7. CDR3 region: CASSIAGRKGNEQFF. CDR3 sequence (DNA): TGTGCCAGTAGTATAGCCGGGAGGAAGGGGAATGAGCAGTTCTTC. Looking up the rest from reference TRBV19 and TRBJ2-1 gives the full variable domain: DGGITQSPKYLFRKEGQNVTLSCEQNLNHDAMYWYRQDPGQGLRLIYYSQIVNDFQKGDIAEGYSVSREKKESFPLTVTSAQKNPTAFYLCASSIAGRKGNEQFFGPGTRLTVL.

V usage is TRBV6-2 or TRBV6-3 and J usage is TRBJ2-2; the D is unclear. Germline V gene sequence: CDR1 MNHEY, CDR2 SVGEGT. Trimming took off 2 bases at V and 4 bases at J, with 8 bases between the two ends. The CDR3 has 14 amino acids. Here the CDR3 DNA reads TGTGCCAGCAGTTACCTGGTTTCCACCGGGGAGCTGTTTTTT. This translates into CASSYLVSTGELFF.

This chain uses TRBV7-2 with TRBJ2-7; 12 positions agree with TRBD1. V shed 5 bases and J 7 bases; nucleotides not matched to a gene: 9. The CDR3 runs 15 residues. From germline, CDR1 is SGHTA and CDR2 FQGNSA. CDR3 coding DNA: TGTGCCAGCAGCCCCCAGGGACAGGGGGCGAGGGAGCAGTACTTC. Amino acid sequence: CASSPQGQGAREQYF.

The count of this clone is one. V usage is TRBV10-3 and J usage is TRBJ2-1, with 9 bases aligning to TRBD1. The CDR3 is 20 amino acids. CDR1 is ENHRY and CDR2 is SYGVKD in the germline V gene. With 0 bases clipped from V and 7 bases from J, the junction kept 19 bases outside the gene matches. The CDR3 loop is CAISESTLRQGVSKWNEQFF. CDR3 coding DNA: TGTGCCATCAGTGAGTCCACACTAAGACAGGGGGTAAGTAAGTGGAATGAGCAGTTCTTC.

V and J are TRBV30 and TRBJ2-3, with D unresolved. Germline V gene data show CDR1 as GTSNPN and CDR2 as SVGIG (reference sequence). There are 12 residues in the CDR3. V shed 0 bases and J shed 7 bases, with 8 bases lying between them. Written as DNA, the CDR3 is TGTGCCTGGAGTGTACAAGGGAATACGCAGTATTTT. Its translation: CAWSVQGNTQYF.

The chain combines TRBV21-1 with TRBJ2-1; the tabulated D call, TRBD1, remains unverified against the DNA. TRBV21-1 is a documented pseudogene. CDR3 length equals 13 residues. The CDR3 loop is CASVIQPGGEQFF. The CDR3 DNA is TGTGCCAGCGTAATACAACCAGGGGGTGAGCAGTTCTTC.

This chain joins TRBV16 and TRBJ1-3; D perhaps matches TRBD1 (6 bases). CDR1 and CDR2 from the germline V gene are KGHSY and FQNENV. The CDR3 is 15 residues long. Trimming cost V 5 bases and J 1 base, with 12 bases left between them. The DNA of the CDR3 is TGTGCCAGCAGCGAGAGGACAGCTTCTGGAAACACCATATATTTT. As protein: CASSERTASGNTIYF.

The chain recombines TRBV29-1 with TRBJ1-1, with TRBD1 as a possible D gene (5 bases). This CDR3 region has 12 residues. Germline assignment: CDR1 SQVTM and CDR2 ANQGSEA. V lost 2 bases and J 4 bases, leaving 8 bases between the germline ends. The CDR3 DNA reads TGCAGCGTTGAACCCGGGGGCACTGAAGCTTTCTTT. It yields the protein CSVEPGGTEAFF.

V usage is TRBV28 and J usage is TRBJ2-3; 9 nucleotides align to TRBD2. CDR1 and CDR2 from the germline V gene are MDHEN and SYDVKM. This CDR3 region has 13 residues. The junction had 4 bases not matched to a gene; V was cut back by 6 bases and J by 6 bases. The CDR3 DNA is TGTGCCAGCAGCCTTAGCGGGAGTGATACGCAGTATTTT. Translating it yields CASSLSGSDTQYF. Looking up the rest from reference TRBV28 and TRBJ2-3 gives the full variable domain: DVKVTQSSRYLVKRTGEKVFLECVQDMDHENMFWYRQDPGLGLRLIYFSYDVKMKEKGDIPEGYSVSREKKERFSLILESASTNQTSMYLCASSLSGSDTQYFGPGTRLTVL.